This is a list of T cell receptor beta chains from one sample in a study of blood T cell repertoires in COVID-19. Assay used: immunoSEQ multiplex PCR; TCRdb lists only in-frame clones, some missing. This sample has some 35,000 clones, with around nine tenths found just once. Source material: peripheral blood. These receptors originate from a man aged 65-85 years with active COVID-19. CDR3s include the opening cysteine and the closing phenylalanine or tryptophan. Fields, in order: clone size, D gene, V gene, J gene, CDR3 DNA, CDR3 protein. A D gene is named only where the DNA matches it firmly. Clone size is shown for a subset of rows, as once, few, many or a class of expanded clone.

>-|-|TRBV4-1|TRBJ2-3
TGCGCCAGCAGCCAACCCAAATTCCGGGATCTTGTCTCGCCAGGTGGCACAGATACGCAGTATTTT
CASSQPKFRDLVSPGGTDTQYF
>-|TRBD1|TRBV3-1/TRBV3-2|TRBJ2-5
TGTGCCAGCAGCCAACCGGGACAGGGTTTGGAGACCCAGTACTTC
CASSQPGQGLETQYF
>-|-|TRBV9|TRBJ2-5
TGTGCCAGCAGCGTGGTTTCTGGGCAGGGAGGGACCCAGTACTTC
CASSVVSGQGGTQYF
>-|-|TRBV6-6|TRBJ2-3
TGTGCCAGCAGCCCCTCCTGGGGGCTCGCAGATACGCAGTATTTT
CASSPSWGLADTQYF
>-|TRBD1|TRBV6-1|TRBJ1-5
TGTGCCAGCAGTGAAAGGGACAGGGTCTCTCAGCCCCAGCATTTT
CASSERDRVSQPQHF
>-|TRBD1|TRBV2|TRBJ2-7
TGTGCCAGCAGTGCGCCGGGACAGGGCAAACAAATAACCTACGAGCAGTACTTC
CASSAPGQGKQITYEQYF
>-|-|TRBV6-5|TRBJ1-2
TGTGCCAGCAGGGCAGGGTTCGGAGGCTACACCTTC
CASRAGFGGYTF
>once|-|TRBV7-9|TRBJ1-2
TGTGCCAGCAGCTTAGTAGGGGGAAACAGGGTTGGCTACACCTTC
CASSLVGGNRVGYTF
>-|-|TRBV18|TRBJ1-5
TGTGCCAGCTCTACAGATAGCAATCAGCCCCAGCATTTT
CASSTDSNQPQHF
>once|TRBD1|TRBV19|TRBJ1-5
TGTGCCAGTAGTATAGGGGGACAGGGCAATCAGCCCCAGCATTTT
CASSIGGQGNQPQHF
>once|-|TRBV6-5|TRBJ1-6
TGTGCCAGCAGTTACTCGACTGGCCACCCAAGTCTCCACTTT
CASSYSTGHPSLHF
>-|TRBD2|TRBV12-5|TRBJ2-5
TGTGCTAGTGCCCCTAGCGGGGGGGGAGAGACCCAGTACTTC
CASAPSGGGETQYF
>-|TRBD2|TRBV7-3|TRBJ2-7
TGTGCCAGCAGTACTAGCGGGGGGAGCTCCTACGAGCAGTACTTC
CASSTSGGSSYEQYF
>-|-|TRBV30|TRBJ1-3
TGTGCCTGGAGTGTCGGTAGCTCTGGAAACACCATATATTTT
CAWSVGSSGNTIYF
>-|TRBD1|TRBV30|TRBJ1-4
TGTGCCTGGAATCGACAGGGGGGTGAAAAACTGTTTTTT
CAWNRQGGEKLFF
>-|TRBD1|TRBV30|TRBJ2-7
TGTGCCTGGGACGGACAGGGGGCCTACGAGCAGTACTTC
CAWDGQGAYEQYF
>-|-|TRBV6-2/TRBV6-3|TRBJ1-4
TGTGCCAGCAGTTACTCGAGGACTGCAACTAATGAAAAACTGTTTTTT
CASSYSRTATNEKLFF
>once|TRBD1|TRBV6-6|TRBJ2-5
TGTGCCAGCAGTTACAGGACAGGAAGTAAAGAGACCCAGTACTTC
CASSYRTGSKETQYF
>-|TRBD1|TRBV5-6|TRBJ2-1
TGTGCCAGCAGCCTCTCCGGGACAGGCGATGAGCAGTTCTTC
CASSLSGTGDEQFF
>once|-|TRBV7-6|TRBJ1-4
TGTGCCAGCAGCCTTACAGGCCCCATTATTAATGAAAAACTGTTTTTT
CASSLTGPIINEKLFF
>-|-|TRBV18|TRBJ1-1
TGTGCCAGCTCAACAGGAATGAACACTGAAGCTTTCTTT
CASSTGMNTEAFF
>-|TRBD1|TRBV24-1|TRBJ2-7
TGTGCCACCAGTGAACCCGGACAGGGGGGTCTCTACGAGCAGTACTTC
CATSEPGQGGLYEQYF
>-|TRBD2|TRBV5-1|TRBJ2-3
TGCGCCAGCAGCCTATTACTAGCGGGGGGCTCCGATACGCAGTATTTT
CASSLLLAGGSDTQYF
>-|-|TRBV5-5|TRBJ2-1
TGTGCCAGCAGCTCCTTTCGAGGCGCGGGTGAGCAGTTCTTC
CASSSFRGAGEQFF
>-|-|TRBV9|TRBJ1-5
TGTGCCAGCAGCGTAGGGCCGGGGCAGCCCCAGCATTTT
CASSVGPGQPQHF
>-|-|TRBV6-5|TRBJ1-3
TGTGCCAGTAGAGACGCCTTCTCGGGTGGAAACACCATATATTTT
CASRDAFSGGNTIYF
>-|TRBD1|TRBV28|TRBJ1-5
TGTGCCAGCAGACCCGGGACAGGGGGCCGGGGCAATCAGCCCCAGCATTTT
CASRPGTGGRGNQPQHF
>-|-|TRBV11-1|TRBJ1-1
TGTGCCAGTCGGACAGCCGAGTATGGTGAAGCTTTCTTT
CASRTAEYGEAFF
>-|TRBD2|TRBV7-2|TRBJ2-5
TGTGCCAGCAGCGTCTCTCCGGGAGGAGAGACCCAGTACTTC
CASSVSPGGETQYF
>-|TRBD2|TRBV2|TRBJ2-1
TGTGCCAGCACCAAGCGGGAATTGAATGAGCAGTTCTTC
CASTKRELNEQFF
>-|TRBD1|TRBV6-5|TRBJ2-7
TGTGCCAGCAGTCGCCTACAGGGGGCGGGGGAGCAGTACTTC
CASSRLQGAGEQYF
>-|TRBD1|TRBV7-9|TRBJ2-2
TGTGCCAGCAGCCCGGGACAGGGGCACGGGGAGCTGTTTTTT
CASSPGQGHGELFF
>-|-|TRBV4-1|TRBJ2-3
TGCGCCAGCAGCCAAGCCCTAGCAGGGGCAACAGATACGCAGTATTTT
CASSQALAGATDTQYF
>-|TRBD1|TRBV7-9|TRBJ2-7
TGTGCCAGCAGCTTAATGGGGGGACAGGTGACCTACGAGCAGTACTTC
CASSLMGGQVTYEQYF
>-|-|TRBV20-1|TRBJ2-7
TGCAGTGCTAGTGGCAGAAACTACGAGCAGTACTTC
CSASGRNYEQYF
>-|-|TRBV5-1|TRBJ2-2
TGCGCCAGCAGCTTCCTTCGAGGAGCTCCCGGGGAGCTGTTTTTT
CASSFLRGAPGELFF
>once|-|TRBV19|TRBJ2-7
TGTGCCAGTAATCCCACTCCGGGACTCCCCCAGGCCGAGCAGTACTTC
CASNPTPGLPQAEQYF
>-|TRBD1|TRBV6-5|TRBJ2-7
TGTGTGGCCGGGACAGGGTTCTACGAGCAGTACTTC
CVAGTGFYEQYF
>-|TRBD1|TRBV9|TRBJ1-2
TGTGCCAGCAGCTTGACGACAGGGGATATTTCTGGCTACACCTTC
CASSLTTGDISGYTF
>-|TRBD1|TRBV6-5|TRBJ1-1
TGTGCCAGCAATATACAGGGGAGCACTGAAGCTTTCTTT
CASNIQGSTEAFF
>-|-|TRBV23-1|TRBJ2-5
TGCGCCAGCAGTCAAGGACTCCAAGAGACCCAGTACTTC
CASSQGLQETQYF
>few|TRBD2|TRBV5-1|TRBJ2-7
TGCGCCAGCAGCTTGGGACGGGCTAGCGGGACCTCCTACGAGCAGTACTTC
CASSLGRASGTSYEQYF